This T cell receptor beta chain was retrieved from a study of blood T cell repertoires in COVID-19. Background on the study: The study drew acute and convalescent COVID-19 samples from the United States, Italy and Spain. T cells, B-cell-depleted T cells, or PBMCs provided the cDNA or gDNA that served as material.

This CDR3 has 15 residues. Germline V lookup: CDR1 LNHDA, CDR2 SQIVND (reference sequence). V shed 1 base, J shed 7 bases, and the junction held 7 bases outside the gene matches. Methods used by the authors: Using reference gene primer amplification, nucleated cell counts were estimated. Assay: immunoSEQ multiplex PCR; the TCRdb copy retains only in-frame clones and omits some. V, J and clone size are taken as reported in that table, and D and trimming were inferred from the DNA itself. The data contain roughly 66,000 clones, 65% to 90% of them singletons. The sequence was obtained from a man aged 55-75 years with acute or convalescent COVID-19. The V gene is TRBV19, the J gene TRBJ1-5; 7 positions match TRBD1. Sequenced material: peripheral blood. In DNA, the CDR3 is TGTGCCAGTAGTATAGGAAGGGGGCTGAGCCAGCCCCAGCATTTT. It is translated as CASSIGRGLSQPQHF. The entire variable domain, with the rest obtained from reference TRBV19 and TRBJ1-5, is as follows: DGGITQSPKYLFRKEGQNVTLSCEQNLNHDAMYWYRQDPGQGLRLIYYSQIVNDFQKGDIAEGYSVSREKKESFPLTVTSAQKNPTAFYLCASSIGRGLSQPQHFGDGTRLSIL.